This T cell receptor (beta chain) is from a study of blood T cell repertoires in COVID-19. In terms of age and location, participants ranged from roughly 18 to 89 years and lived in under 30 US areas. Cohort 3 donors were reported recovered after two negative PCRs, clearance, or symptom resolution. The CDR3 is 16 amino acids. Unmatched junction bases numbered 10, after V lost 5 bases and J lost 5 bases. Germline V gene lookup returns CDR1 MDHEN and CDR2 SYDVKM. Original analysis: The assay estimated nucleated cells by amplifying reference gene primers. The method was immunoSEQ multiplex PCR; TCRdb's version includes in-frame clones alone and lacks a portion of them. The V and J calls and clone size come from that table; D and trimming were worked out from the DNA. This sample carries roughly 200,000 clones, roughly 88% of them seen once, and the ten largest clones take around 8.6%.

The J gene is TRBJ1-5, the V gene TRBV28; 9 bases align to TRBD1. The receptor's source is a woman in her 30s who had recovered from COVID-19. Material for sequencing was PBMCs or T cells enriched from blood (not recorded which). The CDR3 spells CASSPKGQGTYQPQHF. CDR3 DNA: TGTGCCAGCAGTCCGAAGGGACAGGGCACCTATCAGCCCCAGCATTTT.